Below are 26 T cell receptor beta chains sequenced from a single sample in a study of T cell responses to AZD1222 COVID-19 vaccine. The table came from immunoSEQ multiplex PCR; TCRdb's copy has only in-frame clones and leaves some out. The data contain 150,000 to 200,000 clones, about 92% of them singletons. The source was peripheral blood, collected 28 days after the second AZD1222 dose. These receptors were taken from an adult who received the AZD1222 COVID-19 vaccine.

V is TRBV5-1 and J is TRBJ1-1; 7 bases are a match to TRBD1. V was clipped by 3 bases and J by 1 base; unmatched bases: 6. This CDR3 is 15 amino acids long. CDR1 is SGHRS, CDR2 YFSETQ, per germline. The CDR3 bases are TGCGCCAGCAGCTACCAGGGGACAGCGAACACTGAAGCTTTCTTT. This sequence encodes CASSYQGTANTEAFF. The variable domain in full, with the rest retrieved from reference TRBV5-1 and TRBJ1-1, is KAGVTQTPRYLIKTRGQQVTLSCSPISGHRSVSWYQQTPGQGLQFLFEYFSETQRNKGNFPGRFSGRQFSNSRSEMNVSTLELGDSALYLCASSYQGTANTEAFFGQGTRLTVV.

In this sample, this clone turned up once. The chain combines TRBV6-4 with TRBJ2-2; TRBD1 agrees at 8 bases. CDR1 is MRHNA and CDR2 is SNTAGT in the germline V gene. This CDR3 contains 15 residues. With 7 bases clipped from V and 5 bases from J, the junction kept 9 bases outside the gene matches. The CDR3 here is CASKAGTGGTGELFF. As DNA, the CDR3 is TGTGCCAGCAAAGCCGGGACAGGAGGTACCGGGGAGCTGTTTTTT.

V and J are TRBV6-5 and TRBJ2-7; 7 bases match TRBD1. V shed 0 bases and J 0 bases; nucleotides not matched to a gene: 5. CDR3 length: 16 amino acids. The germline V gene encodes CDR1 MNHEY and CDR2 SVGAGI. The CDR3 region has the DNA TGTGCCAGCAGTTACTCGTTGACAGGGTTCTCCTACGAGCAGTACTTC. This encodes CASSYSLTGFSYEQYF.

V gene TRBV29-1 combines with J gene TRBJ1-1; D is possibly TRBD1 (6 bases). Germline assignment: CDR1 SQVTM and CDR2 ANQGSEA. The V end lost 6 bases, the J end lost 8 bases, and 22 bases lay between the germline ends. The CDR3 totals 14 residues. The CDR3 nucleotides are TGCAGCGTCTTTCAGGAGGGGGGCCGAACCGAAGCTTTCTTT. It codes for CSVFQEGGRTEAFF.

This chain connects TRBV18 to TRBJ1-1, with D tentatively TRBD1 (5 bases). Trimming stripped 6 bases from V and 6 bases from J, with 14 bases between. CDR1 is KGHSH and CDR2 is LQKENI in the germline V gene. This CDR3 is built from 13 residues. The CDR3 sequence is CASSLAGGAEAFF. The CDR3 region has the DNA TGTGCCAGCTCGCTGGCCGGGGGGGCTGAAGCTTTCTTT.

The V gene is TRBV5-6, the J gene TRBJ1-1; D not resolved. Germline lookup yields CDR1 SGHDT and CDR2 YYEEEE. V was cut by 2 bases and J by 1 base, with 12 bases left in between. The CDR3 is 15 residues long. DNA for the CDR3: TGTGCCAGCAGCTTTCGATCGGCCTGGAACACTGAAGCTTTCTTT. Its translation is CASSFRSAWNTEAFF. Supplemented by reference TRBV5-6 and TRBJ1-1, the full variable domain reads DAGVTQSPTHLIKTRGQQVTLRCSPKSGHDTVSWYQQALGQGPQFIFQYYEEEERQRGNFPDRFSGHQFPNYSSELNVNALLLGDSALYLCASSFRSAWNTEAFFGQGTRLTVV.

The chain has TRBV13 and TRBJ2-7; TRBD1 matches at 7 bases. Germline CDR1 and CDR2: PRHDT and FYEKMQ (reference sequence). This CDR3 has 17 residues. V lost 2 bases, J lost 2 bases, and 12 bases stayed unmatched. In nucleotides, the CDR3 is TGTGCCAGCAGCTTACACGAACAACCGACAGGGCCCTACGAGCAGTACTTC. Its translation is CASSLHEQPTGPYEQYF.

This rearrangement joins TRBV29-1 to TRBJ1-1; TRBD1 matches 9 bases. The germline V gene encodes CDR1 SQVTM and CDR2 ANQGSEA. The V gene end was trimmed by 6 bases and the J gene end by 5 bases; junction bases not matched to a gene: 7. There are 13 residues in the CDR3. The chain's CDR3 is CSVVQGARTEAFF. The CDR3 nucleotides are TGCAGCGTAGTACAGGGGGCGAGGACTGAAGCTTTCTTT.

This clone was counted a single time. The chain has TRBV2 and TRBJ1-1; no reliable D call. The length of the CDR3 is 14 residues. Trimming took 4 bases from V and 2 from J, leaving 11 bases between them. Germline lookup yields CDR1 SNHLY and CDR2 FYNNEI. CDR3 in DNA: TGTGCCAGCAGTGTGACGGACTCTAACACTGAAGCTTTCTTT. Translating gives CASSVTDSNTEAFF. The entire variable domain, with the rest obtained from reference TRBV2 and TRBJ1-1, is as follows: EPEVTQTPSHQVTQMGQEVILRCVPISNHLYFYWYRQILGQKVEFLVSFYNNEISEKSEIFDDQFSVERPDGSNFTLKIRSTKLEDSAMYFCASSVTDSNTEAFFGQGTRLTVV.

This chain joins TRBV19 and TRBJ2-3; possibly TRBD2 for D (6 bases). The V end lost 6 bases, the J end lost 4 bases, and 20 bases lay between the germline ends. Germline V gene sequence: CDR1 LNHDA, CDR2 SQIVND (reference sequence). The CDR3 runs to 16 residues. DNA of the CDR3: TGTGCCAGTAGCCTAACTCCGGGACTCCTGGCAGATACGCAGTATTTT. Amino acids: CASSLTPGLLADTQYF. Using reference TRBV19 and TRBJ2-3 for the parts outside the CDR3, the full variable domain is DGGITQSPKYLFRKEGQNVTLSCEQNLNHDAMYWYRQDPGQGLRLIYYSQIVNDFQKGDIAEGYSVSREKKESFPLTVTSAQKNPTAFYLCASSLTPGLLADTQYFGPGTRLTVL.

The chain recombines TRBV7-9 with TRBJ1-4; unclear D gene. CDR1 is SEHNR, CDR2 FQNEAQ, per germline (reference sequence). The V and J ends lost 2 bases and 0 bases respectively, with 7 bases between them. The CDR3 covers 15 residues. CDR3 sequence reads: CASSLKQTTNEKLFF. The DNA of the CDR3 is TGTGCCAGCAGCTTAAAACAGACAACTAATGAAAAACTGTTTTTT.

This chain uses TRBV7-3 with TRBJ2-2; D not resolved. The CDR3 sequence is 15 residues long. Trimming pared 2 bases from V and 4 bases from J, leaving 11 bases between. The germline gives CDR1 SGHTA, CDR2 FQGTGA. In DNA form, the CDR3 reads TGTGCCAGCAGCTTATCTGGAATCGGCACCGGGGAGCTGTTTTTT. This sequence encodes CASSLSGIGTGELFF.

The chain recombines TRBV10-3 with TRBJ2-2; D may be TRBD2 (6 bases). The germline V gene has CDR1 ENHRY and CDR2 SYGVKD. Trimming shortened V by 6 bases and J by 6 bases, and 23 bases separated the two germline ends. The length of the CDR3 is 17 residues. The CDR3: CAISPHGRLEGAGELFF. The CDR3 coding sequence is TGTGCCATCAGCCCGCACGGGCGTCTGGAGGGCGCCGGGGAGCTGTTTTTT.

This sequence joins TRBV6-5 and TRBJ1-4; 10 bases fit TRBD1. Germline V gene lookup returns CDR1 MNHEY and CDR2 SVGAGI. V gave up 5 bases and J gave up 8 bases; unmatched junction bases: 8. The CDR3 extends over 15 amino acids. The CDR3 region has the DNA TGTGCCAGCAGTCACCGGGGGACAGGGGTCGAAAAACTGTTTTTT. The encoded protein is CASSHRGTGVEKLFF.

This clone was seen once. V is TRBV28 and J is TRBJ1-5, with D possibly matching TRBD1 (6 bases). V shed 5 bases and J shed 3 bases, with 20 bases lying between them. This CDR3 has 17 residues. CDR1 is MDHEN and CDR2 is SYDVKM in the germline V gene. In DNA form, the CDR3 reads TGTGCCAGCAGTCCGGACCAAGGACAGCTCCTCAATCAGCCCCAGCATTTT. This translates into CASSPDQGQLLNQPQHF.

The J gene is TRBJ2-7, the V gene TRBV9; weak D call: TRBD1 (5 bases). Germline CDR1 is SGDLS and CDR2 is YYNGEE. V shed 2 bases and J shed 0 bases, with 12 bases lying between them. The CDR3 is 15 residues long. CDR3 coding DNA: TGTGCCAGCAGCGTGGGCCAGGGAAACTCCTACGAGCAGTACTTC. It translates to CASSVGQGNSYEQYF.

This clone was seen only a few times. The genes are TRBV29-1 and TRBJ2-7; D ambiguous. Trimming left V 6 bases short and J 2 bases short, with 8 bases between. The CDR3 totals 11 residues. Germline-derived CDR1 and CDR2 are SQVTM and ANQGSEA. Written as DNA, the CDR3 is TGCAGCGTGGTGGCAGCCTACGAGCAGTACTTC. Translating it yields CSVVAAYEQYF.

V is TRBV6-5 and J is TRBJ1-1; D uncertain. This CDR3 spans 16 amino acids. Germline loops: CDR1 MNHEY, CDR2 SVGAGI. Trimming took off 0 bases at V and 4 bases at J, with 15 bases between the two ends. The CDR3 sequence is CASSYSTGPLGTEAFF. The CDR3 DNA follows: TGTGCCAGCAGTTACTCTACCGGGCCCCTGGGCACTGAAGCTTTCTTT.

CDR3 DNA: TGTGCCATCAGCAACAGGGCGTCCGAGGAAGGCTACACCTTC. Translating gives CAISNRASEEGYTF. This chain connects TRBV10-3 to TRBJ1-2; D perhaps matches TRBD1 (6 bases). Germline lookup yields CDR1 ENHRY and CDR2 SYGVKD. The V end lost 6 bases, the J end lost 8 bases, and 19 bases lay between the germline ends. The CDR3 length is 14 residues.

The chain links TRBV7-9 to TRBJ2-7; tentative D call: TRBD1 (5 bases). Trimming pared 5 bases from V and 11 bases from J, leaving 22 bases between. The CDR3 is 14 residues long. The germline V gene has CDR1 SEHNR and CDR2 FQNEAQ (reference sequence). CDR3 region: CASSPETDRFVEYF. Written as DNA, the CDR3 is TGTGCCAGCAGCCCAGAGACAGATCGATTTGTCGAGTACTTC.

To note about this clone: A junction boundary mismatches the germline segment, possibly from a read error. The V call is TRBV6-2 or TRBV6-3, the J call TRBJ2-5; 8 bases match TRBD2. The CDR3 sequence is 16 residues long. CDR1 MNHEY and CDR2 SVGEGT come from the germline V gene. CDR3 in amino acids: CASRYWLGLGEETQYF. The CDR3 DNA follows: TGTGCCAGCAGGTACTGGTTGGGACTAGGGGAAGAGACCCAGTACTTC.

V and J are TRBV29-1 and TRBJ2-1; 7 bases are a match to TRBD2. The ends lost 7 bases at V and 6 bases at J; junction bases unmatched: 12. The CDR3 runs to 14 residues. The germline gives CDR1 SQVTM, CDR2 ANQGSEA. As DNA, the CDR3 is TGCAGCGGAATGTTTAGCGGGCATCTCAATGAGCAGTTCTTC. It codes for CSGMFSGHLNEQFF.

This clone came up once. V gene TRBV3-1 (or the pseudogene TRBV3-2) combines with J gene TRBJ1-3, with 7 bases lining up with TRBD1. Per germline, CDR1 LGHDT and CDR2 YNNKEL (reference sequence). This CDR3 spans 17 amino acids. The junction had 13 bases not matched to a gene; V was cut back by 4 bases and J by 4 bases. Here the CDR3 reads CASSPTANRGAGNTIYF. CDR3 sequence (DNA): TGTGCCAGCAGCCCCACGGCGAACAGGGGAGCGGGAAACACCATATATTTT.

The rearrangement joins TRBV9 to TRBJ2-3, with TRBD1 identical over 8 bases. The V and J ends lost 4 bases and 2 bases, in that order; junction bases with no gene match: 9. Germline values: CDR1 SGDLS, CDR2 YYNGEE. This CDR3 region has 16 residues. CDR3 loop: CASSPQRGQVTDTQYF. The CDR3 DNA follows: TGTGCCAGCAGCCCCCAGAGGGGACAGGTCACAGATACGCAGTATTTT.

The gene calls are TRBV30 and TRBJ1-1; D not certain. The CDR3 contains 14 residues. Germline V CDR1 and CDR2: GTSNPN, SVGIG (reference sequence). The V gene lost 3 bases and the J gene lost 1 base, with 12 bases spanning the gap. In DNA form, the CDR3 reads TGTGCCTGGAGCCCTATCGGGGAGAACACTGAAGCTTTCTTT. This codes for CAWSPIGENTEAFF.

The chain employs TRBV29-1 and TRBJ1-2; weak D call: TRBD1 (6 bases). The germline gives CDR1 SQVTM, CDR2 ANQGSEA. Trimming pared 6 bases from V and 0 bases from J, leaving 14 bases between. This CDR3 is 14 amino acids long. CDR3 region: CSVGSGDTNYGYTF. DNA of the CDR3: TGCAGCGTGGGTTCAGGGGATACTAACTATGGCTACACCTTC.